One sample yielded the 9 T cell receptor beta chains listed below, sequenced in a study of T cell responses to AZD1222 COVID-19 vaccine. Measured with immunoSEQ multiplex PCR; TCRdb has only the in-frame clones, and not every one. The table includes around 180,000 clones, roughly nine tenths detected once. The source material was peripheral blood, sampled on day 0 of AZD1222 vaccination. These receptor sequences come from an adult in good health.

The count of this clone is one. The rearrangement links TRBV5-5 to TRBJ2-7; D is uncertain. The V gene lost 1 base and the J gene lost 2 bases, with 10 bases spanning the gap. This CDR3 has 14 residues. The germline gives CDR1 SGHKS, CDR2 YYEKEE (reference sequence). CDR3 amino acids: CASSLRAPPYEQYF. Written as DNA, the CDR3 is TGTGCCAGCAGCTTGCGGGCCCCCCCCTACGAGCAGTACTTC. Full variable domain (remainder filled in from reference TRBV5-5 and TRBJ2-7): DAGVTQSPTHLIKTRGQQVTLRCSPISGHKSVSWYQQVLGQGPQFIFQYYEKEERGRGNFPDRFSARQFPNYSSELNVNALLLGDSALYLCASSLRAPPYEQYFGPGTRLTVT.

V gene TRBV7-8 combines with J gene TRBJ2-7; 8 nucleotides line up with TRBD2. The CDR3 has 17 residues. J lost 3 bases, V lost 1 base, and 11 bases had no gene match. Germline loops: CDR1 SGHVS, CDR2 FQNEAQ. CDR3 region: CASSLVAAGAAFYEQYF. The CDR3 DNA sequence: TGTGCCAGCAGCTTAGTTGCAGCGGGAGCGGCTTTCTACGAGCAGTACTTC.

The chain links TRBV5-6 to TRBJ1-2; possibly TRBD1 for D (6 bases). Germline V gene lookup returns CDR1 SGHDT and CDR2 YYEEEE. Deletions cut 6 bases from V and 4 bases from J, with 16 bases between. The CDR3 runs to 14 residues. This CDR3 is CASTPRGAVYGYTF. The CDR3 nucleotides read TGTGCCAGCACCCCTCGGGGGGCAGTCTATGGCTACACCTTC.

The chain joins TRBV27 to TRBJ2-5; a possible D gene is TRBD2 (6 bases). This CDR3 has 13 residues. CDR1 is MNHEY and CDR2 is SMNVEV in the germline V gene (reference sequence). V lost 1 base and J 5 bases, leaving 8 bases between the germline ends. The CDR3 loop reads CASSLFGGETQYF. For the CDR3, the DNA is TGTGCCAGCAGTTTATTTGGGGGGGAGACCCAGTACTTC.

The chain has TRBV19 and TRBJ1-5; D gene ambiguous. Germline V lookup: CDR1 LNHDA, CDR2 SQIVND (reference sequence). CDR3 length: 14 residues. Trimming took off 6 bases at V and 4 bases at J, with 13 bases between the two ends. The CDR3 here is CASRRAQPNQPQHF. The DNA of the CDR3 is TGTGCCAGTAGGAGAGCCCAACCAAATCAGCCCCAGCATTTT.

In this sample, this clone turned up a few times. The chain recombines TRBV7-2 with TRBJ2-7; 13 bases map to TRBD2. Germline CDR1 is SGHTA and CDR2 is FQGNSA. This CDR3 region has 15 residues. The V and J ends lost 3 bases and 8 bases, in that order; junction bases with no gene match: 7. The CDR3 nucleotides read TGTGCCAGCAGCTTTACTAGCGGGAGGGAGCAGAAGCAGTACTTC. Amino acid sequence: CASSFTSGREQKQYF.

The chain employs TRBV19 and TRBJ1-6, with a weak D call TRBD1 (5 bases). There are 15 residues in the CDR3. The V gene's germline CDR1 is LNHDA and CDR2 SQIVND (reference sequence). Trimming removed 1 base at V and 12 bases at J, with 16 bases between. CDR3 DNA: TGTGCCAGTAGTATAGTAACAGGCGACCTCCTACCCCTCCACTTT. Translated, it gives CASSIVTGDLLPLHF.

J is TRBJ2-3 and V is TRBV18; the match to TRBD2 covers 9 bases. Germline CDR1 is KGHSH and CDR2 is LQKENI. Trimming removed 3 bases from V and 5 bases from J; junction bases left unmatched: 3. This CDR3 is 14 amino acids long. The CDR3 sequence is CASSPVTSGDTQYF. The CDR3 bases are TGTGCCAGCTCACCCGTGACTAGCGGAGATACGCAGTATTTT.

V is TRBV7-8 and J is TRBJ1-5; D is unclear. Germline loops: CDR1 SGHVS, CDR2 FQNEAQ. The CDR3 runs to 12 residues. The V end was cut by 2 bases, the J end by 5 bases, with 4 bases between. CDR3 DNA sequence: TGTGCCAGCAGCTTAATCGATCAGCCCCAGCATTTT. This sequence encodes CASSLIDQPQHF.